The sequence of this T cell receptor (beta chain) was determined in a study of somatic mutations in cytotoxic T cells in rheumatoid arthritis. Study context: Blood (less than 32 ml EDTA) from each patient was taken right after diagnosis, before any treatment. Findings of the study overall: Patients with a largest CD8+ clone exceeding 20% of CD8+ cells numbered 8 of 65.

CD4+ cells and CD8+ cells were each obtained through positive magnetic bead selection, and their purity was assessed by flow cytometry. As processed by the authors: Seldom did patient CD8+ clones exceeding 1% match published virus-specific TCRB sequences. Data came from immunoSEQ multiplex PCR; TCRdb stores just in-frame clones and leaves some out. The V and J calls and clone size are taken from that table; D and trimming were inferred from the DNA. The sample contains roughly 10,000 clones, 80% of which appear only once. Comment on this clone: Its specificity is unknown.

This sequence was found in an adult with rheumatoid arthritis. The sequenced material came from CD8+ T cells sorted from blood.

Here the CDR3 reads CASSFPLPGQGSNEQFF. CDR3 nucleotides: TGTGCCAGCAGCTTCCCTCTACCGGGACAGGGGTCCAATGAGCAGTTCTTC. The gene calls are TRBV7-9 and TRBJ2-1; TRBD1 matches 10 bases. J was trimmed by 6 bases and V by 3 bases; bases with no gene match: 11. This CDR3 region has 17 residues. From germline, CDR1 is SEHNR and CDR2 FQNEAQ (reference sequence). Variable domain in full (rest from reference TRBV7-9 and TRBJ2-1): DTGVSQNPRHKITKRGQNVTFRCDPISEHNRLYWYRQTLGQGPEFLTYFQNEAQLEKSRLLSDRFSAERPKGSFSTLEIQRTEQGDSAMYLCASSFPLPGQGSNEQFFGPGTRLTVL.